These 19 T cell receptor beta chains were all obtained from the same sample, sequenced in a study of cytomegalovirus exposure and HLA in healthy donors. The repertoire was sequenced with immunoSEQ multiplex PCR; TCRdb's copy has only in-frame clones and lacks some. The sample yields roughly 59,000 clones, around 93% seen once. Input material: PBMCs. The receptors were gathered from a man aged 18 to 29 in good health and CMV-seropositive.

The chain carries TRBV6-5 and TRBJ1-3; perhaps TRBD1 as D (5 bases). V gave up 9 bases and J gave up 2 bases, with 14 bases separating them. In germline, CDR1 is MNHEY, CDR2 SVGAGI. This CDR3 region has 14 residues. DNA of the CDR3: TGTGCCAGTAGCCGGGGGGTTACTGGAAACACCATATATTTT. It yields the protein CASSRGVTGNTIYF.

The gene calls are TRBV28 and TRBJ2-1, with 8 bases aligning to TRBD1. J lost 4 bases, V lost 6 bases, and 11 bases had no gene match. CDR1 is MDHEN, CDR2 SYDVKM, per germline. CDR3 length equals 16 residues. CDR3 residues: CASSQTGTGRYNEQFF. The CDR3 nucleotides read TGTGCCAGCAGCCAAACCGGGACAGGAAGATACAATGAGCAGTTCTTC.

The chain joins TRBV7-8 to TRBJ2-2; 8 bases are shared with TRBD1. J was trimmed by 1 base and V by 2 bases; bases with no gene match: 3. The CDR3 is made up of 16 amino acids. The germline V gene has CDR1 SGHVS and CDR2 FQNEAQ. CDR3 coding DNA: TGTGCCAGCAGCTTATCCGGGACAGGGAACACCGGGGAGCTGTTTTTT. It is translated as CASSLSGTGNTGELFF.

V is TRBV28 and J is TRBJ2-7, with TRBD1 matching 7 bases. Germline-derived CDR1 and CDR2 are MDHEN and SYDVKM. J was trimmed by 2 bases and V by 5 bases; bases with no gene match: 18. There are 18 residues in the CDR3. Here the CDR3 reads CASSPRLGTGDKAYEQYF. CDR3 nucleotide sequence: TGTGCCAGCAGTCCAAGGTTGGGCACAGGGGATAAAGCCTACGAGCAGTACTTC. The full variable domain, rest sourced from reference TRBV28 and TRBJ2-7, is DVKVTQSSRYLVKRTGEKVFLECVQDMDHENMFWYRQDPGLGLRLIYFSYDVKMKEKGDIPEGYSVSREKKERFSLILESASTNQTSMYLCASSPRLGTGDKAYEQYFGPGTRLTVT.

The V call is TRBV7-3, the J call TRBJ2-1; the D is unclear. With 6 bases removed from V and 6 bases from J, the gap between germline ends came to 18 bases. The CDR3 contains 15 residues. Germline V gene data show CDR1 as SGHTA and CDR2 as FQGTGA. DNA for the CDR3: TGTGCCAGCAGATTGACACCCAGCCAACTCAATGAGCAGTTCTTC. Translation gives CASRLTPSQLNEQFF.

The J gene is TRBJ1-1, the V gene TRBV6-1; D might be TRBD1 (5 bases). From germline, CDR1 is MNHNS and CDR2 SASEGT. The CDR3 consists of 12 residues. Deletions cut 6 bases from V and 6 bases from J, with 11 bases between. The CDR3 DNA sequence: TGTGCCAGCAGACTTTGGGGGGCTGAAGCTTTCTTT. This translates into CASRLWGAEAFF.

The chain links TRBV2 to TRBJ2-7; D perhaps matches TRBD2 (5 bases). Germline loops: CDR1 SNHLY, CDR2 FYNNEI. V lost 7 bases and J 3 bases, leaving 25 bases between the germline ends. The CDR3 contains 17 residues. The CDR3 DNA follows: TGTGCCAGCATTCTTCGGGCCCCAGCGGAAGACAACTACGAGCAGTACTTC. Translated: CASILRAPAEDNYEQYF.

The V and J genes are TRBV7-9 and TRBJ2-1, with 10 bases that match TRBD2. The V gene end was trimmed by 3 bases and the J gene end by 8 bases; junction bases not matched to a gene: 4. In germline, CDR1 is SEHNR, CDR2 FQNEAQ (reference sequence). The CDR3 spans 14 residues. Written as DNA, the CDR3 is TGTGCCAGCAGCTTTCAGCGGGAGGGGCATGAGCAGTTCTTC. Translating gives CASSFQREGHEQFF.

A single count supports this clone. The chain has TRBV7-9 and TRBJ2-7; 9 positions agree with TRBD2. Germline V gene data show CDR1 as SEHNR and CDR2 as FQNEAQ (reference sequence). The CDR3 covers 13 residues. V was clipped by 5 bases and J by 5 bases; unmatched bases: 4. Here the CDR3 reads CASSRLADNEQYF. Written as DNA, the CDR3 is TGTGCCAGCAGCAGACTAGCGGATAACGAGCAGTACTTC.

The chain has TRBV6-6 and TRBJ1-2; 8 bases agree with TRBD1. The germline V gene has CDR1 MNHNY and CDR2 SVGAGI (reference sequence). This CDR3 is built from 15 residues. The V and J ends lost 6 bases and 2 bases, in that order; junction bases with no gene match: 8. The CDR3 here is CASRPDRGLNYGYTF. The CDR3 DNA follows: TGTGCCAGCAGGCCCGACAGGGGCTTAAACTATGGCTACACCTTC.

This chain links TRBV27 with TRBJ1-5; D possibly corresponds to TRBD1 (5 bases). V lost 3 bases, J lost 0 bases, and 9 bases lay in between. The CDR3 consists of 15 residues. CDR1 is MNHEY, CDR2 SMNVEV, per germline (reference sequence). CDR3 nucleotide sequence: TGTGCCAGCAGTTTGACAGACCATAGCAATCAGCCCCAGCATTTT. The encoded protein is CASSLTDHSNQPQHF.

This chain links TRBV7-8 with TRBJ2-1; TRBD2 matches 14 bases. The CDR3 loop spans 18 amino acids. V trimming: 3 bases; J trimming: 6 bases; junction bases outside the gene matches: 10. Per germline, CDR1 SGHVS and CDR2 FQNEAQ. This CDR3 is CASSFGLAGGTKFNEQFF. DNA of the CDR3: TGTGCCAGCAGCTTCGGACTAGCGGGAGGAACAAAATTCAATGAGCAGTTCTTC.

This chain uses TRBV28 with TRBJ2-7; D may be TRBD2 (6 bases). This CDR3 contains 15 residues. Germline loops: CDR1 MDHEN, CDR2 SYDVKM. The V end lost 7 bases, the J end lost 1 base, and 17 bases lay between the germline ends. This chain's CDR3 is CASIKSGSGSYEQYF. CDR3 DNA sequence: TGTGCCAGCATCAAGTCGGGGAGCGGGTCCTACGAGCAGTACTTC.

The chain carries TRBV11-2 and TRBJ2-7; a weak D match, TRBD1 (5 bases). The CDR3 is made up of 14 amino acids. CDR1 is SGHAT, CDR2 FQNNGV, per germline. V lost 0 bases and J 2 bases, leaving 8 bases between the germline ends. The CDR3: CASSLDGRAYEQYF. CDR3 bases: TGTGCCAGCAGCTTAGACGGCAGGGCCTACGAGCAGTACTTC.

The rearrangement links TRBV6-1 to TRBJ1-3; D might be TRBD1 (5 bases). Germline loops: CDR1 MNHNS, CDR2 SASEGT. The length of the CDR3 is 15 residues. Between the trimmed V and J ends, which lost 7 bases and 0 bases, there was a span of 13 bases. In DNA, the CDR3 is TGTGCCAGCACTCAGACAGCCATCTCTGGAAACACCATATATTTT. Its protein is CASTQTAISGNTIYF.

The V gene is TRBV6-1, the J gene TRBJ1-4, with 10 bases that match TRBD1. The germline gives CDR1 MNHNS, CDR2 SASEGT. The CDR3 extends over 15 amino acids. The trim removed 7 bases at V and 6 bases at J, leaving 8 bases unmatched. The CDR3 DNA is TGTGCCAGCAATACCGGGACAGGGGCTTATGAAAAACTGTTTTTT. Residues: CASNTGTGAYEKLFF.

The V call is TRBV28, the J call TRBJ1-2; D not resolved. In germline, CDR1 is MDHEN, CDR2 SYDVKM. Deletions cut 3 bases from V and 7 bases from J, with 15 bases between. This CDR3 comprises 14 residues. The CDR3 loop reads CASSLTGGFGGYTF. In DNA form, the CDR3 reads TGTGCCAGCAGTTTGACCGGAGGGTTCGGTGGCTACACCTTC.

The CDR3 is CASSEVWDSGQYF. DNA for the CDR3: TGTGCCAGCAGTGAAGTCTGGGACTCGGGACAGTACTTC. The chain carries TRBV6-1 and TRBJ2-7, with a weak D call TRBD2 (6 bases). This CDR3 is built from 13 residues. V lost 1 base, J lost 10 bases, and 14 bases lay in between. CDR1 and CDR2 from the germline V gene are MNHNS and SASEGT.

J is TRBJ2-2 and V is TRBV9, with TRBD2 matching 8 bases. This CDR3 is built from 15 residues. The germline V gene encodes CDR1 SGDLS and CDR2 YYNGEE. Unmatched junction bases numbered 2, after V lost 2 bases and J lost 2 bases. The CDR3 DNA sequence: TGTGCCAGCAGCGTTAGCGGGACCAACACCGGGGAGCTGTTTTTT. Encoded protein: CASSVSGTNTGELFF.